The next 26 T cell receptor beta chains were all read from a single sample in a study of blood T cell repertoires in COVID-19. Method: immunoSEQ multiplex PCR; TCRdb's copy keeps in-frame clones and lacks some. Found here are about 170,000 clones, more than 65% of them singletons; the top ten hold roughly 10%. The sample was peripheral blood. These receptor sequences come from a man aged 70 or older with active or convalescent COVID-19.

V usage is TRBV6-2 or TRBV6-3 and J usage is TRBJ2-1, with unresolved D. Trimming cost V 3 bases and J 3 bases, with 9 bases left between them. This CDR3 spans 14 amino acids. Germline V gene lookup returns CDR1 MNHEY and CDR2 SVGEGT. The CDR3 sequence is CASSYTAVYNEQFF. In DNA, the CDR3 is TGTGCCAGCAGTTATACGGCGGTCTACAATGAGCAGTTCTTC.

The V and J genes are TRBV6-5 and TRBJ2-2; 14 nucleotides align to TRBD2. Germline V gene lookup returns CDR1 MNHEY and CDR2 SVGAGI. CDR3 length equals 15 residues. J lost 7 bases, V lost 6 bases, and 4 bases had no gene match. DNA of the CDR3: TGTGCCAGCAGGAGGGGACTAGCGGGGGACGGGGAGCTGTTTTTT. It is translated as CASRRGLAGDGELFF.

The J gene is TRBJ1-2, the V gene TRBV18; 9 nucleotides agree with TRBD1. Germline assignment: CDR1 KGHSH and CDR2 LQKENI. The junction had 12 bases not matched to a gene; V was cut back by 6 bases and J by 4 bases. This CDR3 region has 16 residues. The CDR3 sequence: CASSPGQGDRPYGYTF. The CDR3 DNA sequence: TGTGCCAGCTCGCCGGGACAGGGAGATCGTCCCTATGGCTACACCTTC.

This rearrangement joins TRBV5-1 to TRBJ1-4, with D perhaps TRBD1 (6 bases). Trimming took 0 bases from V and 6 from J, leaving 9 bases between them. CDR1 SGHRS and CDR2 YFSETQ come from the germline V gene. The CDR3 is made up of 14 amino acids. The CDR3 DNA reads as TGCGCCAGCAGCTTGGCAGGGGATGATGAAAAACTGTTTTTT. Translation: CASSLAGDDEKLFF.

This chain connects TRBV29-1 to TRBJ1-4; D is perhaps TRBD1 (5 bases). This CDR3 region has 13 residues. From germline, CDR1 is SQVTM and CDR2 ANQGSEA. V lost 7 bases and J lost 2, with 11 bases in between. In nucleotides, the CDR3 is TGCAGCGCCTTCCGGGGGACTAATGAAAAACTGTTTTTT. This codes for CSAFRGTNEKLFF.

This chain links TRBV4-1 with TRBJ2-7; the match to TRBD1 covers 7 bases. The germline CDR1 and CDR2 sequences are MGHRA and YSYEKL. CDR3 length: 15 residues. V dropped 1 base and J dropped 1; count of bases not matched to a gene: 4. The CDR3 nucleotides read TGCGCCAGCAGCCAAGCCGGACAGGATTCCTACGAGCAGTACTTC. This encodes CASSQAGQDSYEQYF.

The chain has TRBV6-6 and TRBJ1-1; 8 bases align to TRBD1. Germline V lookup: CDR1 MNHNY, CDR2 SVGAGI (reference sequence). This CDR3 region has 15 residues. Trimming at V came to 0 bases and at J to 3 bases, leaving 3 bases not matched to a gene. This chain's CDR3 is CASSYSGRGHTEAFF. CDR3 DNA sequence: TGTGCCAGCAGTTACTCGGGCAGGGGGCACACTGAAGCTTTCTTT.

As DNA, the CDR3 is TGTGCCAGCGGTAACAGGGGGTGGGATTCACCCCTCCACTTT. This encodes CASGNRGWDSPLHF. This chain joins TRBV27 and TRBJ1-6; 8 nucleotides align to TRBD1. Trimming removed 8 bases from V and 8 bases from J; junction bases left unmatched: 8. Germline CDR1 is MNHEY and CDR2 is SMNVEV (reference sequence). The CDR3 has 14 residues.

This clone was seen only once. This chain connects TRBV4-3 to TRBJ2-7; weak D call: TRBD1 (5 bases). The CDR3 spans 14 residues. CDR1 is LGHNA, CDR2 YSLEER, per germline. Trimming stripped 4 bases from V and 1 base from J, with 11 bases between. Here the CDR3 DNA reads TGCGCCAGCAGCCTACAGGACGGGTCCTACGAGCAGTACTTC. Amino acids: CASSLQDGSYEQYF.

The rearrangement joins TRBV30 to TRBJ2-1; 8 nucleotides line up with TRBD2. CDR1 is GTSNPN and CDR2 is SVGIG in the germline V gene (reference sequence). The CDR3 consists of 13 residues. V shed 2 bases and J 8 bases; nucleotides not matched to a gene: 5. CDR3 DNA sequence: TGTGCCTGGAGTTCGGGGGGGTTCGATGAGCAGTTCTTC. Encoded protein: CAWSSGGFDEQFF.

This clone was detected a few times. The J gene is TRBJ2-7, the V gene TRBV28, with 11 bases matching TRBD2. The CDR3 extends over 18 amino acids. The germline V gene encodes CDR1 MDHEN and CDR2 SYDVKM. After removal of 1 base from V and 5 bases from J, the junction contained 13 bases not matched to a gene. The chain's CDR3 is CASSLSLAGGPRQNEQYF. The CDR3 DNA reads TGTGCCAGCAGTTTATCTTTAGCGGGAGGGCCCCGGCAGAACGAGCAGTACTTC.

This chain links TRBV28 with TRBJ1-5; unclear D gene. The length of the CDR3 is 15 residues. Germline CDR1 is MDHEN and CDR2 is SYDVKM. V lost 6 bases to trimming and J lost 2 bases, with 14 bases between them. The CDR3 protein is CASRGSRRGNQPQHF. Written as DNA, the CDR3 is TGTGCCAGCAGGGGGAGTCGGAGGGGCAATCAGCCCCAGCATTTT.

The chain is built from TRBV29-1 and TRBJ2-3, with TRBD2 matching 10 bases. The trim removed 6 bases at V and 3 bases at J, leaving 9 bases unmatched. The CDR3 totals 15 residues. Germline values: CDR1 SQVTM, CDR2 ANQGSEA. The CDR3 is CSVASGRALTDTQYF. CDR3 DNA sequence: TGCAGCGTGGCCAGCGGGAGGGCCTTGACAGATACGCAGTATTTT.

This chain links TRBV12-2 with TRBJ2-1; the tabulated D call, TRBD1, remains unverified against the DNA. TRBV12-2 counts as a pseudogene. The CDR3 sequence is 16 residues long. The CDR3 DNA sequence: TGTGCAAGTCGCTTCCGGGACAGGGCTCCTTACAATGAGCAGTTCTTC. Its protein is CASRFRDRAPYNEQFF.

The chain uses TRBV19 and TRBJ1-5, with 8 bases that match TRBD1. J gave up 3 bases and V 4 bases, and 5 bases lay outside the gene matches. Germline V CDR1 and CDR2: LNHDA, SQIVND (reference sequence). The CDR3 is 15 residues long. The CDR3 reads CASSTDRGPNQPQHF. The CDR3, as DNA: TGTGCCAGTAGTACAGACAGGGGACCCAATCAGCCCCAGCATTTT.

The chain combines TRBV28 with TRBJ1-5; D not certain. Germline CDR1 and CDR2: MDHEN and SYDVKM. V lost 6 bases and J 0 bases, leaving 18 bases between the germline ends. The CDR3 covers 17 residues. The CDR3 DNA is TGTGCCAGCAGCCGGCCCTCAGGTTTCTATAGCAATCAGCCCCAGCATTTT. The encoded protein is CASSRPSGFYSNQPQHF.

The chain employs TRBV12-3 or TRBV12-4 and TRBJ1-2; D may be TRBD1 (6 bases). The CDR3 has 13 residues. V was clipped by 8 bases and J by 5 bases, with 15 bases between them. The CDR3 protein is CASRDRIRYGYTF. The CDR3 bases are TGTGCCAGCCGCGACAGGATCCGGTATGGCTACACCTTC.

The rearrangement links TRBV28 to TRBJ2-6; maybe TRBD1 (5 bases). V gave up 2 bases and J gave up 3 bases, with 8 bases separating them. The CDR3 runs 15 residues. Germline-derived CDR1 and CDR2 are MDHEN and SYDVKM. The CDR3 loop reads CASSLPQGGANVLTF. CDR3 coding DNA: TGTGCCAGCAGTTTACCGCAGGGTGGGGCCAACGTCCTGACTTTC.

This clone was detected only once. This chain uses TRBV11-3 with TRBJ2-1; 9 nucleotides agree with TRBD2. This CDR3 has 15 amino acids. CDR1 SGHNT and CDR2 YENEEA come from the germline V gene. V gave up 0 bases and J gave up 8 bases; unmatched junction bases: 5. CDR3 bases: TGTGCCAGCAGCTTAGAAACTAGCGGGCAGGATGAGCAGTTCTTC. It translates to CASSLETSGQDEQFF.

This chain links TRBV9 with TRBJ2-1; 14 bases fit TRBD2. The germline CDR1 and CDR2 sequences are SGDLS and YYNGEE. Germline trimming cut 0 bases from V and 8 bases from J; bases unmatched to any gene: 10. This CDR3 has 18 amino acids. This CDR3 reads CASSVAGTSGGPGYEQFF. Here the CDR3 DNA reads TGTGCCAGCAGCGTAGCGGGGACTAGCGGGGGCCCTGGTTATGAGCAGTTCTTC.

The rearrangement uses TRBV5-5 and TRBJ1-2, with a tentative D call TRBD1 (5 bases). Trimming pared 7 bases from V and 2 bases from J, leaving 12 bases between. CDR1 is SGHKS and CDR2 is YYEKEE in the germline V gene (reference sequence). The CDR3 runs 13 residues. The CDR3 is CASGNRRNYGYTF. CDR3 sequence (DNA): TGTGCCAGCGGAAACAGGCGGAACTATGGCTACACCTTC.

The rearrangement uses TRBV18 and TRBJ1-1, with 7 bases identical to TRBD1. Per germline, CDR1 KGHSH and CDR2 LQKENI. This CDR3 comprises 14 residues. V was pared by 4 bases and J by 4 bases, with 6 bases of the junction left unmatched. The CDR3 bases are TGTGCCAGCTCACTCATCGACAGGGCCACTGAAGCTTTCTTT. Translated, it gives CASSLIDRATEAFF.

There are a few counts of this clone. V usage is TRBV6-6 and J usage is TRBJ1-5, with D possibly TRBD1 on 6 matching bases. CDR3 size: 13 residues. V gave up 8 bases and J gave up 0 bases, with 8 bases separating them. The germline CDR1 and CDR2 sequences are MNHNY and SVGAGI (reference sequence). The DNA of the CDR3 is TGTGCCAGCCGACAGGATAGCAATCAGCCCCAGCATTTT. Amino acid sequence: CASRQDSNQPQHF.

This clone was seen once. Different DNA sequences within this sample yield the same CDR3. The chain is built from TRBV5-1 and TRBJ1-4; 8 nucleotides agree with TRBD1. The germline V gene has CDR1 SGHRS and CDR2 YFSETQ. V lost 3 bases, J lost 8 bases, and 6 bases stayed unmatched. This CDR3 contains 14 residues. The CDR3 region is CASSSQGAGEKLFF. The CDR3 DNA is TGCGCCAGCAGCTCCCAGGGGGCGGGCGAAAAACTGTTTTTT.

J is TRBJ2-1 and V is TRBV29-1; 9 nucleotides align to TRBD1. V gave up 8 bases and J gave up 3 bases; unmatched junction bases: 8. The CDR3 contains 14 residues. In germline, CDR1 is SQVTM, CDR2 ANQGSEA. CDR3 bases: TGCAGCCACACTGGACAGGGGAACTACAATGAGCAGTTCTTC. Amino acids: CSHTGQGNYNEQFF.

This chain connects TRBV5-1 to TRBJ2-3, with 9 bases aligning to TRBD1. CDR3 size: 15 residues. The J segment lost 5 bases and the V segment lost 0 bases, leaving 4 bases of the junction unmatched. Germline lookup yields CDR1 SGHRS and CDR2 YFSETQ. The CDR3 DNA is TGCGCCAGCAGCTTGGGACAGGGGGAGCTAGATACGCAGTATTTT. Translation gives CASSLGQGELDTQYF.